These T cell receptor beta chains were read from a single sample in a study of blood T cell repertoires in COVID-19. Clones were read by immunoSEQ multiplex PCR, and TCRdb kept only the in-frame ones, dropping some. The sample yields tens of thousands of clones, approximately 74% seen once. The material sequenced was peripheral blood. The origin of the receptors is a man between 65 and 80 years old with COVID-19, enrolled during active disease. Each CDR3 is given with its conserved first and last residue. A D gene is named only where the DNA matches it firmly. For some rows the clone size is stated as once, few or many, or as a class when expanded; others skip it.

CDR3aa,CDR3nt,d_gene,v_gene,j_gene,abundance
CASSQHGTDRQETQYF,TGTGCCAGCAGCCAACACGGGACAGACCGCCAAGAGACCCAGTACTTC,TRBD1,TRBV4-2,TRBJ2-5,.
CASSRLAGPYEQYF,TGTGCCAGCAGCCGTCTAGCGGGACCCTACGAGCAGTACTTC,TRBD2,TRBV27,TRBJ2-7,.
CASSDRGARYGYTF,TGTGCCAGCAGCGACAGGGGGGCACGGTATGGCTACACCTTC,TRBD1,TRBV27,TRBJ1-2,.
CASRWGSRSYNSPLHF,TGTGCCAGCAGGTGGGGCAGCCGCTCCTATAATTCACCCCTCCACTTT,.,TRBV28,TRBJ1-6,.
CASSYSTGGRRLGETQYF,TGTGCCAGCAGTTACTCGACGGGCGGGAGGCGTCTAGGAGAGACCCAGTACTTC,TRBD2,TRBV6-2/TRBV6-3,TRBJ2-5,.
CASSYSGLLRTDTQYF,TGTGCCAGCAGTTACTCTGGGCTCCTTCGCACAGATACGCAGTATTTT,.,TRBV6-5,TRBJ2-3,few
CASSLSGNTEAFF,TGTGCCAGCAGCTTATCAGGGAACACTGAAGCTTTCTTT,.,TRBV11-3,TRBJ1-1,.
CASSGLAGFGTDTQYF,TGTGCCAGCAGTGGACTAGCGGGCTTTGGGACAGATACGCAGTATTTT,TRBD2,TRBV28,TRBJ2-3,.
CASTPGGTSEKLFF,TGTGCCAGCACCCCTGGGGGGACGAGTGAAAAACTGTTTTTT,.,TRBV3-1/TRBV3-2,TRBJ1-4,.
CAISGRDRGREEQYF,TGTGCCATCAGTGGACGGGACAGGGGGCGGGAAGAGCAGTACTTC,TRBD1,TRBV10-3,TRBJ2-7,.
CASSQSLVRGVSNEKLFF,TGCGCCAGCAGCCAGTCGTTGGTGCGGGGGGTCTCTAATGAAAAACTGTTTTTT,.,TRBV4-1,TRBJ1-4,.
CASSWGTGYEQYF,TGTGCCAGCAGTTGGGGGACAGGCTACGAGCAGTACTTC,TRBD1,TRBV27,TRBJ2-7,.
CASSSRQGGDNEQFF,TGTGCCAGCAGCTCTCGGCAGGGAGGGGACAATGAGCAGTTCTTC,TRBD2,TRBV11-3,TRBJ2-1,.
CATRRGLQETQYF,TGTGCCACCAGGAGGGGGCTGCAAGAGACCCAGTACTTC,.,TRBV19,TRBJ2-5,.
CASSEATGLALNEQFF,TGTGCCAGCAGTGAAGCTACTGGACTAGCGCTCAATGAGCAGTTCTTC,TRBD2,TRBV6-1,TRBJ2-1,.
CASRPKRSGQGIHEQYF,TGTGCCAGCAGACCCAAAAGGTCGGGACAGGGGATCCACGAGCAGTACTTC,TRBD1,TRBV28,TRBJ2-7,.
CASSQNRDRYQPQHF,TGTGCCAGCAGCCAGAACCGGGACAGGTATCAGCCCCAGCATTTT,TRBD1,TRBV16,TRBJ1-5,.
CASSLNQGNIQYF,TGTGCCAGCAGTTTAAATCAGGGAAACATTCAGTACTTC,.,TRBV12-3/TRBV12-4,TRBJ2-4,.
CASSLAGTGQNEQFF,TGCGCCAGCAGCTTGGCCGGGACAGGGCAGAATGAGCAGTTCTTC,TRBD1,TRBV5-1,TRBJ2-1,.
CASFPRYNSPLHF,TGTGCCAGCTTTCCTCGCTATAATTCACCCCTCCACTTT,.,TRBV28,TRBJ1-6,.
CASSLGQGGYTF,TGTGCCAGCAGCTTGGGGCAGGGCGGCTACACCTTC,.,TRBV5-6,TRBJ1-2,.
CASRDLIGQVSGNTIYF,TGTGCCAGCAGGGACCTGATTGGACAGGTCTCTGGAAACACCATATATTTT,TRBD1,TRBV2,TRBJ1-3,.
CASSWGGQETQYF,TGTGCCAGCAGCTGGGGGGGGCAAGAGACCCAGTACTTC,TRBD2,TRBV11-2,TRBJ2-5,.
CASSFGPSGTDTQYF,TGTGCCAGCAGCTTTGGGCCTAGCGGCACAGATACGCAGTATTTT,.,TRBV11-1,TRBJ2-3,.